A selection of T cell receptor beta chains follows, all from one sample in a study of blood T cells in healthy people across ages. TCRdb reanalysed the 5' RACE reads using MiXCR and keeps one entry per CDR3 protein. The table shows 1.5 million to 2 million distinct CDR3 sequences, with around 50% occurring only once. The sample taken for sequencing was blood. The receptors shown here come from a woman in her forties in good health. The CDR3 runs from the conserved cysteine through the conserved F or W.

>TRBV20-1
CSAERRDRITYEQYF
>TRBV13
CASSFTAGMGYGYTF
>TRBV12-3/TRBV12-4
CASSFGTVGLVNEQFF
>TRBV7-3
CASSLDRRETDTQYF
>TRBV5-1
CASSSKTGNYNEQFF
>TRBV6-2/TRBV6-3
CASSYWQGIDNSPLHF
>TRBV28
CASSLYRRETQYF
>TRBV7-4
CASSPGQSRETDTQYF
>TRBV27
CASSHRTTPDPEQYF
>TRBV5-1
CASSLEGQGLRGGYTF